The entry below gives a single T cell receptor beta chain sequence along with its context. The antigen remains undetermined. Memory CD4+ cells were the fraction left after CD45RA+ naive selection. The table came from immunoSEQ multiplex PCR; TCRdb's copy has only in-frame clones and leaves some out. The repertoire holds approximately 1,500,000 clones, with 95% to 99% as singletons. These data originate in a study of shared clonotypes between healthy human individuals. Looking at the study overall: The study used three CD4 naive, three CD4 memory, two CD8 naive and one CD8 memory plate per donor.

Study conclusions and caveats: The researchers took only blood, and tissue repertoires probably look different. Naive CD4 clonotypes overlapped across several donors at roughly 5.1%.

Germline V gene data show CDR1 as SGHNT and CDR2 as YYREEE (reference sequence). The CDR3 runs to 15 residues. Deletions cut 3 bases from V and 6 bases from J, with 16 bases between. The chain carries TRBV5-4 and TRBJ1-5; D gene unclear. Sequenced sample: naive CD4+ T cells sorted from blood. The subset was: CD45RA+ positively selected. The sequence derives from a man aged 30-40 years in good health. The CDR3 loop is CASSSGGGQTQPQHF. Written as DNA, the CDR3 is TGTGCCAGCAGCTCTGGTGGAGGGCAGACTCAGCCCCAGCATTTT.